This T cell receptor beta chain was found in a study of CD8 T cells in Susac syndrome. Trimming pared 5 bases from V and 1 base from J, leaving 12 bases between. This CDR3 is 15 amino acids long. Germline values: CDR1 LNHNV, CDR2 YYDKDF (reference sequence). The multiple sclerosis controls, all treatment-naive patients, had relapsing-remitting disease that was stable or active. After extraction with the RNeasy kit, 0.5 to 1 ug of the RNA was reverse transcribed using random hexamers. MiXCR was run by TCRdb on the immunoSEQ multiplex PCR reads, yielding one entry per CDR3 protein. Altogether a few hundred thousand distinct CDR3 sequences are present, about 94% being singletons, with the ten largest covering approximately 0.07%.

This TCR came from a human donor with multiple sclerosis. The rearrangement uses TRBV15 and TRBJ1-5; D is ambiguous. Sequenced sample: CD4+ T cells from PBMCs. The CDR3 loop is CATSPRTASNQPQHF. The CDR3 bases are TGTGCCACCAGCCCTCGGACGGCAAGCAATCAGCCCCAGCATTTT.